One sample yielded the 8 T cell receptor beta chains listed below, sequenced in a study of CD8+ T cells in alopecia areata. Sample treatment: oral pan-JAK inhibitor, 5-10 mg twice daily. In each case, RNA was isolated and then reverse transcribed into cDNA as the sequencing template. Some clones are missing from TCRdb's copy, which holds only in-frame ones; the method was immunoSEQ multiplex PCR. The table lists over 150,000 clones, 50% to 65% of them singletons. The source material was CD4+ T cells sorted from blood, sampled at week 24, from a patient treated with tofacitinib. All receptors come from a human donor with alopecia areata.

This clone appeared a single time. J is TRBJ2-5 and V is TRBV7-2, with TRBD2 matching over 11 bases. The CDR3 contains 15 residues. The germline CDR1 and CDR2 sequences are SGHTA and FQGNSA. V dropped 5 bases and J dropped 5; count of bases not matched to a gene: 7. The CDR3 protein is CASSTNSGGAETQYF. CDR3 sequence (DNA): TGTGCCAGCAGCACAAATAGCGGGGGGGCTGAGACCCAGTACTTC.

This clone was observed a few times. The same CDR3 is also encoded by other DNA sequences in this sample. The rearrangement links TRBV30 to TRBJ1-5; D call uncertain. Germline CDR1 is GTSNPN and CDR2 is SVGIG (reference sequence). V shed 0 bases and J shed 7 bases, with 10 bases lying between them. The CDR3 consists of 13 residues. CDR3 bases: TGTGCCTGGAGTGTCTTGGGAGACCAGCCCCAGCATTTT. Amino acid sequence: CAWSVLGDQPQHF.

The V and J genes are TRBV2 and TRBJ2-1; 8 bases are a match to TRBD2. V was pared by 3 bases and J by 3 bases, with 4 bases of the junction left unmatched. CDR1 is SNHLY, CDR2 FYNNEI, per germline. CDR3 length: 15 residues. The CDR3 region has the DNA TGTGCCAGCAGTGACCGGGGGGGTCTCTACAATGAGCAGTTCTTC. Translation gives CASSDRGGLYNEQFF.

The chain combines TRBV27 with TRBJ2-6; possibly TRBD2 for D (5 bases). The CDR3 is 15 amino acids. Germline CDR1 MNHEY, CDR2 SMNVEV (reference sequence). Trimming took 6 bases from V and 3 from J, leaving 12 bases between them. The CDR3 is CASRPRGYGANVLTF. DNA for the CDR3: TGTGCCAGCAGGCCACGGGGATATGGGGCCAACGTCCTGACTTTC.

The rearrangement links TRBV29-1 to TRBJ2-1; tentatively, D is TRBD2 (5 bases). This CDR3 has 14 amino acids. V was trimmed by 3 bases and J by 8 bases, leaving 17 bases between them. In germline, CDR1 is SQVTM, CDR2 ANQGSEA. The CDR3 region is CSVDIRGLGDEQFF. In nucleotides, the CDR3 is TGCAGCGTTGACATAAGAGGGCTCGGTGATGAGCAGTTCTTC.

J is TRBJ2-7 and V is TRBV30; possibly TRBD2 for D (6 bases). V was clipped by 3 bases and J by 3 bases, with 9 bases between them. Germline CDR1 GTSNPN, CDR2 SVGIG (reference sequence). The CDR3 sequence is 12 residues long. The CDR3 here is CAWREGNYEQYF. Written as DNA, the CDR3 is TGTGCCTGGAGGGAGGGCAACTACGAGCAGTACTTC.

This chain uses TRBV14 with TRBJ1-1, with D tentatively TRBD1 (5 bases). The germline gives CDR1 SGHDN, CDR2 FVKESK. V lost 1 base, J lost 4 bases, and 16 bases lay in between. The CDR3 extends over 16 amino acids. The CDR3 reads CASSQGAGRPGTEAFF. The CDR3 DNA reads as TGTGCCAGCAGCCAAGGTGCGGGACGGCCAGGCACTGAAGCTTTCTTT. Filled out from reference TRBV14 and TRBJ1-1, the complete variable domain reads EAGVTQFPSHSVIEKGQTVTLRCDPISGHDNLYWYRRVMGKEIKFLLHFVKESKQDESGMPNNRFLAERTGGTYSTLKVQPAELEDSGVYFCASSQGAGRPGTEAFFGQGTRLTVV.

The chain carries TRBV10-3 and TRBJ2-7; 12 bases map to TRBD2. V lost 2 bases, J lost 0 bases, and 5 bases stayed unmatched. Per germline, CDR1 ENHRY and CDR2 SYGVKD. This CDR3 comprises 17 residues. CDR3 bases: TGTGCCATCAGTGAGACTAGCGGGGGGAAAGTCTCCTACGAGCAGTACTTC. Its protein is CAISETSGGKVSYEQYF.